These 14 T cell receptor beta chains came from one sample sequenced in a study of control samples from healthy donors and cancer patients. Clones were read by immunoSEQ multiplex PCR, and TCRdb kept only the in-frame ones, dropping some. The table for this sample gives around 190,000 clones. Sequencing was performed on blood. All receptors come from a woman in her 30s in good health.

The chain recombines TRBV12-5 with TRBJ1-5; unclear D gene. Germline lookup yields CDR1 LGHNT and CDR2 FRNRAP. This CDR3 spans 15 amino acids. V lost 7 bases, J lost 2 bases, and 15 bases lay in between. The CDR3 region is CASAPGDPGNQPQHF. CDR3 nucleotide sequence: TGTGCTAGTGCCCCGGGTGATCCGGGCAATCAGCCCCAGCATTTT.

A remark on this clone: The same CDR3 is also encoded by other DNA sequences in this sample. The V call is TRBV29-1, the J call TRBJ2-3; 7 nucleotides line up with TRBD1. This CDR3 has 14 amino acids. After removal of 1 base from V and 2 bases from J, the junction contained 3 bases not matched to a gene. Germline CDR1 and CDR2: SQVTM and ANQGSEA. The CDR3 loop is CSVEGQGVTDTQYF. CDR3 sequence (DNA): TGCAGCGTTGAAGGACAGGGTGTCACAGATACGCAGTATTTT.

The CDR3, as DNA: TGTGCCAGCAGCTTCCCGGGACGGAGCAATGAAAAACTGTTTTTT. This translates into CASSFPGRSNEKLFF. The V gene is TRBV11-2, the J gene TRBJ1-4, with TRBD1 as a possible D gene (5 bases). The CDR3 is 15 residues long. Per the germline V gene, CDR1 is SGHAT and CDR2 is FQNNGV. V shed 3 bases and J shed 5 bases, with 13 bases lying between them.

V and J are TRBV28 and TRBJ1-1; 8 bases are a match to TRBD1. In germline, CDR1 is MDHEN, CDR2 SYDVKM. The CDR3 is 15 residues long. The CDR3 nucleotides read TGTCACAGCCAGGGGGCAGGGATAGGGAACACTGAAGCTTTCTTT. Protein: CHSQGAGIGNTEAFF. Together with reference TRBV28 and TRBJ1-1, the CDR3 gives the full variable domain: DVKVTQSSRYLVKRTGEKVFLECVQDMDHENMFWYRQDPGLGLRLIYFSYDVKMKEKGDIPEGYSVSREKKERFSLILESASTNQTSMYLCHSQGAGIGNTEAFFGQGTRLTVV.

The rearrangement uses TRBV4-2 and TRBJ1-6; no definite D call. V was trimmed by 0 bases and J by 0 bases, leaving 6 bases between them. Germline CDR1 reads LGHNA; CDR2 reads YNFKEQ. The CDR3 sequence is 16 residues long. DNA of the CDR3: TGTGCCAGCAGCCAAGACTTGAGCTCCTATAATTCACCCCTCCACTTT. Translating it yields CASSQDLSSYNSPLHF.

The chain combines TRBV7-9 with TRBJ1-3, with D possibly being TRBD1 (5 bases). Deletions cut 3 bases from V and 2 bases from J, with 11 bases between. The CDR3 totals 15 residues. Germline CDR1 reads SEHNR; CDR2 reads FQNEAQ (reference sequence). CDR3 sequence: CASSFSQGAGNTIYF. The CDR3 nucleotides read TGTGCCAGCAGCTTCTCCCAGGGAGCTGGAAACACCATATATTTT.

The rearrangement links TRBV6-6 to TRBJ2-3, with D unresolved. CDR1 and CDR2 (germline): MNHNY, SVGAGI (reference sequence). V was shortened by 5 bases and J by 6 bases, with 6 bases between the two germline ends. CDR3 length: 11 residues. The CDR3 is CASSGLDTQYF. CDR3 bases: TGTGCCAGCAGTGGGCTGGATACGCAGTATTTT.

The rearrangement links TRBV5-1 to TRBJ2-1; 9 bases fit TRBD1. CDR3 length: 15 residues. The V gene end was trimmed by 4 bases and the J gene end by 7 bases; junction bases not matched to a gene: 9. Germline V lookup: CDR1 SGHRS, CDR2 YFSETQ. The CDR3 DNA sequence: TGCGCCAGCAGCCCGGGACAGGGTGTTTTTAATGAGCAGTTCTTC. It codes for CASSPGQGVFNEQFF.

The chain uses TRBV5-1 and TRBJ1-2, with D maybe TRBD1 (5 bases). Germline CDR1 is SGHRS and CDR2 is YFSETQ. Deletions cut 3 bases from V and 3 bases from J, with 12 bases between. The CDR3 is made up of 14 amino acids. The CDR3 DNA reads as TGCGCCAGCAGCTCCGGGACTGCAGACTATGGCTACACCTTC. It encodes CASSSGTADYGYTF.

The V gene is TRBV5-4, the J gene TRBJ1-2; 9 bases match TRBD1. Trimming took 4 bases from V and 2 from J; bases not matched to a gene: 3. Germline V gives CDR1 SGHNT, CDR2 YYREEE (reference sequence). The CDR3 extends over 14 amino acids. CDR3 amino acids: CASSIGTGNYGYTF. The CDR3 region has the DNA TGTGCCAGCAGCATCGGGACAGGGAACTATGGCTACACCTTC.

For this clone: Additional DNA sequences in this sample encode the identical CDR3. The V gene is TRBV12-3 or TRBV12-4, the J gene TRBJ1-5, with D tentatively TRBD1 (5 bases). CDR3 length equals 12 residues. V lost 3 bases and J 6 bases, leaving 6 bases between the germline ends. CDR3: CASSLGGQPQHF. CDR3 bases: TGTGCCAGCAGTTTGGGGGGTCAGCCCCAGCATTTT.

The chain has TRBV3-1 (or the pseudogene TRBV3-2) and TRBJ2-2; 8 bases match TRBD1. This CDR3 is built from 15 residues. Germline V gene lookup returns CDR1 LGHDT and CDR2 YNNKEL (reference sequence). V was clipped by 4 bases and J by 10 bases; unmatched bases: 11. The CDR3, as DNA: TGTGCCAGCAGCCGAGAGGCAGGGGGCTGGGAGGAGCTGTTTTTT. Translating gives CASSREAGGWEELFF.

The CDR3 loop reads CASSLDRGNEKLFF. CDR3 coding DNA: TGTGCCAGCAGCCTGGACAGGGGGAATGAAAAACTGTTTTTT. The gene calls are TRBV7-2 and TRBJ1-4, with 10 bases lining up with TRBD1. Trimming removed 5 bases from V and 5 bases from J; junction bases left unmatched: 2. CDR1 is SGHTA and CDR2 is FQGNSA in the germline V gene. This CDR3 is built from 14 residues.

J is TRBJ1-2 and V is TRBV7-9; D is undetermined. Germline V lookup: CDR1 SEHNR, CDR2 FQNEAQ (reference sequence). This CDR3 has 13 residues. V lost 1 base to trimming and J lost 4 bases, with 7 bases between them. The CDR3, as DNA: TGTGCCAGCAGCTTAGGGTTAGGCTATGGCTACACCTTC. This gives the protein CASSLGLGYGYTF.